The 24 T cell receptor beta chains reported below all come from one sample, sequenced in a study of blood T cell repertoires in COVID-19 (dated by TCRdb to the early 2020s). Libraries were constructed by the immunoSEQ multiplex PCR assay. TCRdb provides this immuneACCESS table in a form limited to in-frame rearrangements. Some clones are lacking; in checked studies, under half of them reflect an unresolved V gene, and why the rest are absent is not known. The sample table holds about 58,000 clones, of which roughly four fifths were seen once. The top ten hold about 31% of the sample. The sample taken for sequencing was peripheral blood. These receptors originate from a man aged 55 to 70 with COVID-19, enrolled during active disease.

Written as DNA, the CDR3 is TGTGCCAGCACCCCTCCTTTCGCGGGGGCTTCTGGGGCCAACGTCCTGACTTTC. This encodes CASTPPFAGASGANVLTF. The rearrangement links TRBV11-2 to TRBJ2-6; a weak D match, TRBD2 (7 bases). The ends were cut back, 7 bases at V and 1 base at J, with 20 bases in the middle. This CDR3 has 18 amino acids. The germline CDR1 and CDR2 sequences are SGHAT and FQNNGV. The complete variable domain, with remaining parts taken from reference TRBV11-2 and TRBJ2-6, reads EAGVAQSPRYKIIEKRQSVAFWCNPISGHATLYWYQQILGQGPKLLIQFQNNGVVDDSQLPKDRFSAERLKGVDSTLKIQPAKLEDSAVYLCASTPPFAGASGANVLTFGAGSRLTVL.

The V call is TRBV19, the J call TRBJ1-3, with D maybe TRBD1 (5 bases). The CDR3 totals 15 residues. Germline loops: CDR1 LNHDA, CDR2 SQIVND (reference sequence). The V gene lost 7 bases and the J gene lost 0 bases, with 13 bases spanning the gap. CDR3 in DNA: TGTGCCAGTACCCTCGACAGATTCTCTGGAAACACCATATATTTT. As protein: CASTLDRFSGNTIYF.

The chain is built from TRBV6-5 and TRBJ2-1, with 7 nucleotides matching TRBD1. V trimming: 7 bases; J trimming: 12 bases; junction bases outside the gene matches: 6. The CDR3 runs to 11 residues. CDR1 and CDR2 from the germline V gene are MNHEY and SVGAGI. CDR3 in DNA: TGTGCCAGCATATACGGGACAGCGCAGTTCTTC. Translating it yields CASIYGTAQFF.

The CDR3 DNA reads as TGCGCCAGCAGCTTGGATGGGGGGAGCAATTCACCCCTCCACTTT. This translates into CASSLDGGSNSPLHF. The chain has TRBV5-1 and TRBJ1-6; D might be TRBD1 (5 bases). The V end lost 0 bases, the J end lost 7 bases, and 11 bases lay between the germline ends. The CDR3 loop spans 15 amino acids. Germline V gene data show CDR1 as SGHRS and CDR2 as YFSETQ.

This rearrangement joins TRBV5-1 to TRBJ1-6, with 8 bases that match TRBD1. The germline V gene encodes CDR1 SGHRS and CDR2 YFSETQ. Trimming took 1 base from V and 6 from J; bases not matched to a gene: 3. CDR3 length: 15 amino acids. CDR3 in amino acids: CASSLLQGANSPLHF. The CDR3 DNA is TGCGCCAGCAGCTTGCTCCAGGGGGCTAATTCACCCCTCCACTTT.

The chain joins TRBV3-1 (or the pseudogene TRBV3-2) to TRBJ2-6; D uncertain. Trimming removed 4 bases at V and 4 bases at J, with 14 bases between. Looked up from germline, CDR1 is LGHDT and CDR2 is YNNKEL (reference sequence). This CDR3 spans 16 amino acids. CDR3 DNA: TGTGCCAGCAGCCCCGGCGGTTCCCTCGGGGCCAACGTCCTGACTTTC. Translated: CASSPGGSLGANVLTF.

This clone has just one count. The genes are TRBV11-2 and TRBJ2-3; D unclear. Germline CDR1 and CDR2: SGHAT and FQNNGV. The CDR3 covers 15 residues. Trimming left V 5 bases short and J 3 bases short, with 15 bases between. In nucleotides, the CDR3 is TGTGCCAGCAGCCTTCGAGCTGCATCTACAGATACGCAGTATTTT. Translating gives CASSLRAASTDTQYF.

This chain joins TRBV5-1 and TRBJ1-2, with 8 nucleotides matching TRBD1. V trimming: 4 bases; J trimming: 4 bases; junction bases outside the gene matches: 6. The CDR3 runs 14 residues. Germline V lookup: CDR1 SGHRS, CDR2 YFSETQ. CDR3 protein: CASSPTGEGYGYTF. The CDR3 DNA sequence: TGCGCCAGCAGCCCGACAGGGGAGGGCTATGGCTACACCTTC.

The chain employs TRBV5-1 and TRBJ2-6; D uncertain. The CDR3 has 14 amino acids. Germline-derived CDR1 and CDR2 are SGHRS and YFSETQ. Trimming removed 3 bases at V and 0 bases at J, with 4 bases between. The CDR3, as DNA: TGCGCCAGCAGCTCGTTCTCTGGGGCCAACGTCCTGACTTTC. This gives the protein CASSSFSGANVLTF. The full variable domain, its missing parts supplied by reference TRBV5-1 and TRBJ2-6, is KAGVTQTPRYLIKTRGQQVTLSCSPISGHRSVSWYQQTPGQGLQFLFEYFSETQRNKGNFPGRFSGRQFSNSRSEMNVSTLELGDSALYLCASSSFSGANVLTFGAGSRLTVL.

The gene calls are TRBV5-1 and TRBJ1-5, with 8 bases that match TRBD1. Germline V gene lookup returns CDR1 SGHRS and CDR2 YFSETQ. V was clipped by 1 base and J by 3 bases; unmatched bases: 3. CDR3 size: 15 residues. The CDR3 region is CASSLTGGFNQPQHF. Written as DNA, the CDR3 is TGCGCCAGCAGCTTGACAGGGGGATTCAATCAGCCCCAGCATTTT.

The chain combines TRBV5-1 with TRBJ2-7; a possible D gene is TRBD1 (6 bases). The CDR3 runs 15 residues. V was cut by 4 bases and J by 5 bases, with 19 bases left in between. CDR1 is SGHRS and CDR2 is YFSETQ in the germline V gene. The CDR3: CASSLGQGSSNEQYF. Here the CDR3 DNA reads TGCGCCAGCAGCCTGGGGCAGGGGTCTTCGAACGAGCAGTACTTC.

The V and J genes are TRBV14 and TRBJ2-5; 8 bases align to TRBD1. V dropped 0 bases and J dropped 2; count of bases not matched to a gene: 2. The germline gives CDR1 SGHDN, CDR2 FVKESK. The CDR3 totals 15 residues. As DNA, the CDR3 is TGTGCCAGCAGCCAAGATTGGGACAGGCAAGAGACCCAGTACTTC. This gives the protein CASSQDWDRQETQYF. Supplemented by reference TRBV14 and TRBJ2-5, the full variable domain reads EAGVTQFPSHSVIEKGQTVTLRCDPISGHDNLYWYRRVMGKEIKFLLHFVKESKQDESGMPNNRFLAERTGGTYSTLKVQPAELEDSGVYFCASSQDWDRQETQYFGPGTRLLVL.

V and J are TRBV6-5 and TRBJ1-6; D might be TRBD1 (5 bases). The V end lost 0 bases, the J end lost 10 bases, and 13 bases lay between the germline ends. CDR1 MNHEY and CDR2 SVGAGI come from the germline V gene. The CDR3 is 15 amino acids. CDR3: CASSYSGQGPSPLHF. The CDR3 coding sequence is TGTGCCAGCAGTTACTCGGGCCAGGGCCCCTCACCCCTCCACTTT.

This clone has just a few counts. The chain couples TRBV5-4 to TRBJ2-7, with 9 bases fitting TRBD1. V dropped 5 bases and J dropped 5; count of bases not matched to a gene: 14. Germline CDR1 is SGHNT and CDR2 is YYREEE (reference sequence). CDR3 length: 16 amino acids. The CDR3 coding sequence is TGTGCCAGCAGACCAGCTGGGACAGGGTTTAACCACGAGCAGTACTTC. Protein: CASRPAGTGFNHEQYF.

V and J are TRBV27 and TRBJ1-3; the match to TRBD1 covers 9 bases. Losses at the gene ends were 11 bases for V and 0 bases for J; bases not matched to a gene: 8. The CDR3 loop spans 15 amino acids. From germline, CDR1 is MNHEY and CDR2 SMNVEV (reference sequence). The CDR3 DNA follows: TGTGCCGGAAAACAGGGGGCTCCCTCTGGAAACACCATATATTTT. Translated, it gives CAGKQGAPSGNTIYF.

The V call is TRBV27, the J call TRBJ2-7; 11 bases agree with TRBD2. The J segment lost 3 bases and the V segment lost 1 base, leaving 2 bases of the junction unmatched. CDR3 length: 15 amino acids. CDR1 is MNHEY and CDR2 is SMNVEV in the germline V gene (reference sequence). The CDR3 DNA reads as TGTGCCAGCAGTTTATATAGCGGGGGGGGCTACGAGCAGTACTTC. Residues: CASSLYSGGGYEQYF.

This rearrangement joins TRBV25-1 to TRBJ2-1, with D tentatively TRBD1 (6 bases). The CDR3 spans 12 residues. Germline V gene lookup returns CDR1 MGHDK and CDR2 SYGVNS. V shed 6 bases and J shed 9 bases, with 12 bases lying between them. The CDR3 region has the DNA TGTGCCAGCAGGGGACAATTCCTTGAGCAGTTCTTC. Residues: CASRGQFLEQFF.

The rearrangement links TRBV12-3 or TRBV12-4 to TRBJ1-6; TRBD1 is a possible D gene (5 bases). V was cut by 6 bases and J by 7 bases, with 10 bases left in between. CDR3 length equals 13 residues. This CDR3 is CASSRDSNSPLHF. The CDR3 bases are TGTGCCAGCAGCAGGGACTCCAATTCACCCCTCCACTTT.

The rearrangement links TRBV7-9 to TRBJ1-1; 7 bases match TRBD1. The CDR3 covers 14 residues. J gave up 1 base and V 4 bases, and 3 bases lay outside the gene matches. Germline lookup yields CDR1 SEHNR and CDR2 FQNEAQ (reference sequence). In DNA, the CDR3 is TGTGCCAGCAGCTACGGACAGGCGAACACTGAAGCTTTCTTT. It specifies CASSYGQANTEAFF.

V gene TRBV5-4 combines with J gene TRBJ2-3; the D gene is possibly TRBD1 (5 bases). Germline loops: CDR1 SGHNT, CDR2 YYREEE (reference sequence). Deletions cut 4 bases from V and 0 bases from J, with 15 bases between. The CDR3 loop spans 16 amino acids. CDR3 amino acids: CASSVVRGASTDTQYF. CDR3 nucleotide sequence: TGTGCCAGCAGCGTCGTAAGGGGCGCTAGCACAGATACGCAGTATTTT.

This sequence joins TRBV2 and TRBJ2-7; D is unresolved. Trimming took off 4 bases at V and 0 bases at J, with 10 bases between the two ends. Germline values: CDR1 SNHLY, CDR2 FYNNEI. This CDR3 has 14 amino acids. The CDR3 loop is CASSARLDSYEQYF. The CDR3 DNA sequence: TGTGCCAGCAGTGCGAGACTGGACTCCTACGAGCAGTACTTC.

The chain is built from TRBV30 and TRBJ1-1; tentatively, D is TRBD1 (5 bases). The CDR3 runs 14 residues. Germline CDR1 is GTSNPN and CDR2 is SVGIG (reference sequence). Trimming pared 3 bases from V and 2 bases from J, leaving 13 bases between. CDR3 residues: CAWRGFGANTEAFF. In DNA, the CDR3 is TGTGCCTGGAGAGGGTTTGGGGCTAACACTGAAGCTTTCTTT.

Note on this clone: This CDR3 is also generated by other DNA sequences in the sample. The chain joins TRBV11-3 to TRBJ2-2; possibly TRBD1 for D (5 bases). The CDR3 is 14 amino acids. V was pared by 3 bases and J by 3 bases, with 8 bases between. Germline V gene sequence: CDR1 SGHNT, CDR2 YENEEA. CDR3 in amino acids: CASSFLRDTGELFF. CDR3 coding DNA: TGTGCCAGCAGCTTTCTCAGGGACACCGGGGAGCTGTTTTTT.

This chain joins TRBV4-2 and TRBJ1-6; TRBD1 agrees at 8 bases. CDR1 LGHNA and CDR2 YNFKEQ come from the germline V gene. The junction had 6 bases not matched to a gene; V was cut back by 2 bases and J by 6 bases. This CDR3 has 16 amino acids. As DNA, the CDR3 is TGTGCCAGCAGCCAACCTGGACAGGGTGGTAATTCACCCCTCCACTTT. Amino acid sequence: CASSQPGQGGNSPLHF.